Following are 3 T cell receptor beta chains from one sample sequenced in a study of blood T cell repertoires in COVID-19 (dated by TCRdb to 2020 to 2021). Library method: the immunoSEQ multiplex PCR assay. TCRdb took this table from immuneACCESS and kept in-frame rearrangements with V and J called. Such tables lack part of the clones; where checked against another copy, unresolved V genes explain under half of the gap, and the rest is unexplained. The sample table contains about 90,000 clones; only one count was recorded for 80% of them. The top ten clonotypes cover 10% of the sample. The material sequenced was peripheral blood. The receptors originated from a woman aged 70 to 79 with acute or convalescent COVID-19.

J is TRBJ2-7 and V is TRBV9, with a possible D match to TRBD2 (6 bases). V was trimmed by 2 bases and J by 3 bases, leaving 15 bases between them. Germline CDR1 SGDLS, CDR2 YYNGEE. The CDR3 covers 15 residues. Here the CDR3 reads CASSVRDSAGYEQYF. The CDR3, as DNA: TGTGCCAGCAGCGTCCGGGACTCAGCGGGCTACGAGCAGTACTTC.

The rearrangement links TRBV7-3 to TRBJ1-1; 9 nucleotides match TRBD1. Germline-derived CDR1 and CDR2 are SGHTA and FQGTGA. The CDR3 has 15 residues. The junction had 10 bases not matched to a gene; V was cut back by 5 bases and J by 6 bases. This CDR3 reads CASSPEGDRASEAFF. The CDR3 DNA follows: TGTGCCAGCAGCCCGGAGGGGGACAGGGCCTCTGAAGCTTTCTTT.

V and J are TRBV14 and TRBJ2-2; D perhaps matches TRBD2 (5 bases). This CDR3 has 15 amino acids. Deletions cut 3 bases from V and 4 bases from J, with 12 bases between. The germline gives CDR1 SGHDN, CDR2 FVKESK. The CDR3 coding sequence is TGTGCCAGCAGCCAGTCTGCGGGCGGCACCGGGGAGCTGTTTTTT. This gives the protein CASSQSAGGTGELFF.